This T cell receptor beta chain was obtained from a study of T cell repertoires in cytomegalovirus infection. Study at large: Public TCR beta signatures provided an indication of both CMV infection and a matching HLA type. Points from the study as a whole: The cumulative frequency of public TCR beta families distinguished individuals who carried CMV together with the relevant HLA.

Germline values: CDR1 SGHTA, CDR2 FQGNSA. This CDR3 is 12 amino acids long. The germline V and J ends were trimmed by 2 bases and 5 bases, with 6 bases remaining between them. This clonotype appeared many times. Its antigen is not known. TCRdb processed the reads anew with MiXCR; each CDR3 protein has one entry. The table includes 250,000 to 300,000 distinct CDR3 sequences, 25% detected once. The origin of this receptor is a human donor in good health (CMV status not recorded). Some clones in this sample may be carry-over from other donors' samples. This chain links TRBV7-2 with TRBJ2-5; the D is unclear. Sequenced sample: PBMCs. This CDR3 reads CASSLSLETQYF. CDR3 in DNA: TGTGCCAGCAGCTTAAGTCTGGAGACCCAGTACTTC.